The TCR beta chain under discussion was sequenced for a study of T cell clonotyping in hematopoietic cell transplantation. Study conclusions and caveats: CD4 and CD8 repertoire contributions could not be separated without sorting. Pathologically expanded recipient clonotypes increased progressively from day 30 to day 180 as diversity fell.

Clones were sequenced by immunoSEQ multiplex PCR, and TCRdb holds only the in-frame ones, with some missing. The table has tens of thousands of clones, 95% seen once. A note on this clone: Its antigen is unknown.

Germline values: CDR1 SGHDT, CDR2 YYEEEE. The J segment lost 2 bases and the V segment lost 5 bases, leaving 4 bases of the junction unmatched. CDR3 length equals 14 residues. The sequencing input was peripheral blood mononuclear cells. The chain joins TRBV5-6 to TRBJ1-2, with 9 bases matching TRBD1. This TCR came from a man aged 25-45 years in good health. Some clones in this sample may be carry-over from other donors' samples. As DNA, the CDR3 is TGTGCCAGCAGTACAGGGGGCACCAACTATGGCTACACCTTC. This codes for CASSTGGTNYGYTF.